Listed below are T cell receptor beta chains from one sample, sequenced in a study of blood T cell repertoires in COVID-19. TCRdb's table, derived via immunoSEQ multiplex PCR, lists solely in-frame clones and lacks some. The sample shows 150,000 to 200,000 clones, roughly nine tenths of them seen only once. Sequenced sample: peripheral blood. Receptor source: a man aged 18 to 35 who had recovered from COVID-19. Each CDR3 is given with its conserved first and last residue. Each record gives: clone size, D gene, V gene, J gene, CDR3 protein, CDR3 DNA. A D gene is named only where the DNA matches it firmly. Clone size, where shown, is once, few, many, or a class for clones that have expanded.

>.|.|TRBV6-2/TRBV6-3|TRBJ2-6
CASSYFQGRGQLGANVLTF
TGTGCCAGCAGTTACTTCCAGGGGAGGGGCCAACTTGGGGCCAACGTCCTGACTTTC
>.|TRBD1|TRBV15|TRBJ1-1
CATSGFRGVLSNTEAFF
TGTGCCACCAGCGGATTCAGGGGGGTTCTTTCGAACACTGAAGCTTTCTTT
>.|TRBD2|TRBV19|TRBJ2-3
CASRLAGPSTDTQYF
TGTGCCAGTAGACTAGCGGGGCCTAGCACAGATACGCAGTATTTT
>.|.|TRBV5-1|TRBJ1-2
CASSLSRGYGYTF
TGCGCCAGCAGCTTGAGCAGGGGCTATGGCTACACCTTC
>.|TRBD1|TRBV7-9|TRBJ2-3
CASSWGDRGRPDTQYF
TGTGCCAGCAGTTGGGGGGACAGGGGTCGTCCAGATACGCAGTATTTT
>.|TRBD1|TRBV6-5|TRBJ1-1
CASSYRDRGTNTEAFF
TGTGCCAGCAGTTACAGGGACAGGGGAACGAACACTGAAGCTTTCTTT
>.|.|TRBV24-1|TRBJ2-2
CATSDPGQSNTGELFF
TGTGCCACCAGTGACCCAGGACAGTCGAACACCGGGGAGCTGTTTTTT
>.|.|TRBV28|TRBJ1-1
CASSLSGGDTEAFF
TGTGCCAGCAGTTTATCCGGAGGGGACACTGAAGCTTTCTTT
>.|.|TRBV19|TRBJ1-2
CASSPTGISYGYTF
TGTGCCAGTAGTCCCACAGGGATCAGCTATGGCTACACCTTC
>.|TRBD2|TRBV5-8|TRBJ2-1
CASSPGLAGPYNEQFF
TGTGCCAGCAGCCCAGGACTAGCGGGGCCCTACAATGAGCAGTTCTTC
>.|.|TRBV3-1/TRBV3-2|TRBJ1-1
CASSLHSGTSEAFF
TGTGCCAGCAGCCTACACAGCGGGACCAGCGAAGCTTTCTTT
>once|TRBD2|TRBV5-4|TRBJ2-1
CASSYTSGRDEQFF
TGTGCCAGCAGCTATACTAGCGGGAGGGATGAGCAGTTCTTC
>few|.|TRBV10-3|TRBJ1-1
CAITPGHLNTEAFF
TGTGCCATCACCCCGGGACACTTGAACACTGAAGCTTTCTTT
>.|TRBD2|TRBV9|TRBJ2-5
CASSVDGTSGRKGETQYF
TGTGCCAGCAGCGTAGACGGGACTAGCGGGAGGAAAGGAGAGACCCAGTACTTC
>.|.|TRBV2|TRBJ2-3
CASSHKIRGADTQYF
TGTGCCAGCAGTCACAAAATCAGGGGCGCAGATACGCAGTATTTT
>few|TRBD1|TRBV30|TRBJ1-2
CAWSGTGGYTF
TGTGCCTGGAGTGGGACAGGCGGCTACACCTTC